This passage covers 19 T cell receptor beta chains from one sample sequenced in a study of early T cells in non-severe SARS-CoV-2 infection. Each CDR3 protein is one row after TCRdb ran MiXCR on the 5' RACE reads. The data contain fewer than 25,000 distinct CDR3 sequences, about 3.8% of them singletons. Sequenced: whole blood. The source is an adult who was a healthcare worker with PCR-confirmed SARS-CoV-2 infection or an uninfected control (not recorded which).

This clonotype was counted at least ten times. This chain connects TRBV11-2 to TRBJ2-7; maybe TRBD1 (7 bases). The CDR3 covers 15 residues. Trimming left V 5 bases short and J 2 bases short, with 16 bases between. Germline values: CDR1 SGHAT, CDR2 FQNNGV. CDR3 sequence (DNA): TGTGCCAGCAGCCCGGAGGGGGCAGTGACCTACGAGCAGTACTTC. Its protein is CASSPEGAVTYEQYF.

This clonotype was recorded many times. The chain joins TRBV12-3 or TRBV12-4 to TRBJ2-7; D possibly uses TRBD1 or TRBD2 (5 bases each). V was pared by 6 bases and J by 3 bases, with 12 bases between. The CDR3 is made up of 13 amino acids. CDR3 DNA sequence: TGTGCCAGCAGGTCTCTTGGGGGCTACGAGCAGTACTTC. Translating it yields CASRSLGGYEQYF.

This clonotype rates as medium-sized. The chain employs TRBV24-1 and TRBJ2-1; TRBD1 matches 9 bases. After removal of 4 bases from V and 9 bases from J, the junction contained 15 bases not matched to a gene. This CDR3 comprises 17 residues. Germline CDR1 reads KGHDR; CDR2 reads SFDVKD. CDR3 coding DNA: TGTGCCACCAGTGACAACAGTCCCGGGACAGGGACCGGTGAGCAGTTCTTC. Its protein is CATSDNSPGTGTGEQFF.

Sample share makes this clonotype medium-sized. The chain has TRBV10-3 and TRBJ2-1; TRBD2 matches 13 bases. The CDR3 sequence is 19 residues long. Germline V lookup: CDR1 ENHRY, CDR2 SYGVKD. The V gene end was trimmed by 3 bases and the J gene end by 0 bases; junction bases not matched to a gene: 8. As DNA, the CDR3 is TGTGCCATCAGTGAAAATCCGGGACTAGCGGGGTTCTCCTACAATGAGCAGTTCTTC. This codes for CAISENPGLAGFSYNEQFF.

At least ten counts were recorded for this clonotype. The chain has TRBV12-3 or TRBV12-4 and TRBJ2-1, with D unresolved. The CDR3 extends over 12 amino acids. The germline V and J ends were trimmed by 1 base and 9 bases, with 7 bases remaining between them. CDR3 sequence: CASSLGMIEQFF. The CDR3 nucleotides are TGTGCCAGCAGTTTAGGAATGATTGAGCAGTTCTTC.

This clonotype was detected ten times or more. This CDR3 is CAWSVGAGETQYF. The CDR3 DNA reads TGTGCCTGGAGTGTAGGGGCGGGGGAGACCCAGTACTTC. The rearrangement joins TRBV30 to TRBJ2-5, with D perhaps TRBD2 (6 bases). The CDR3 contains 13 residues. Trimming removed 0 bases at V and 5 bases at J, with 10 bases between. CDR1 is GTSNPN, CDR2 SVGIG, per germline (reference sequence).

This clonotype was recorded at least ten times. The chain is built from TRBV20-1 and TRBJ2-3; 13 bases line up with TRBD2. The CDR3 is made up of 15 amino acids. Per germline, CDR1 DFQATT and CDR2 SNEGSKA (reference sequence). Unmatched junction bases numbered 1, after V lost 0 bases and J lost 4 bases. CDR3 nucleotides: TGCAGTGCTAGAGAAACTAGCGGGAGGGCAGATACGCAGTATTTT. Amino acid sequence: CSARETSGRADTQYF.

The genes are TRBV12-3 or TRBV12-4 and TRBJ1-1, with D hard to call. The CDR3 has 11 residues. V was cut by 4 bases and J by 8 bases, with 8 bases left in between. In DNA form, the CDR3 reads TGTGCCAGCAGTTCCGTGGCAGAAGCTTTCTTT. Amino acids: CASSSVAEAFF.

This clonotype showed up just a few times. The gene calls are TRBV5-4 and TRBJ1-1; possibly TRBD1 for D (5 bases). V dropped 4 bases and J dropped 5 bases, with 12 bases sitting between them. This CDR3 has 13 residues. Germline V CDR1 and CDR2: SGHNT, YYREEE (reference sequence). Here the CDR3 DNA reads TGTGCCAGCAGCACGGGGGTCGGGACTGAAGCTTTCTTT. Translation: CASSTGVGTEAFF. The variable domain in full, with the rest retrieved from reference TRBV5-4 and TRBJ1-1, is ETGVTQSPTHLIKTRGQQVTLRCSSQSGHNTVSWYQQALGQGPQFIFQYYREEENGRGNFPPRFSGLQFPNYSSELNVNALELDDSALYLCASSTGVGTEAFFGQGTRLTVV.

This clonotype came up many times. V usage is TRBV7-2 and J usage is TRBJ2-1, with 11 nucleotides matching TRBD2. Germline values: CDR1 SGHTA, CDR2 FQGNSA. The CDR3 extends over 16 amino acids. The V segment lost 4 bases and the J segment 1 base; nucleotides outside the gene matches: 3. The CDR3: CASSSVAGGSYNEQFF. The CDR3 DNA sequence: TGTGCCAGCAGCTCCGTAGCGGGGGGGTCCTACAATGAGCAGTTCTTC.

This clonotype is judged medium-sized. The chain has TRBV29-1 and TRBJ1-5, with 8 bases aligning to TRBD1. The V gene end was trimmed by 7 bases and the J gene end by 2 bases; junction bases not matched to a gene: 7. Germline V gene lookup returns CDR1 SQVTM and CDR2 ANQGSEA. The CDR3 is 14 residues long. CDR3 in amino acids: CSATTGEGNQPQHF. CDR3 DNA: TGCAGCGCTACGACAGGGGAGGGCAATCAGCCCCAGCATTTT.

This clonotype was recorded at least ten times. J is TRBJ2-7 and V is TRBV9; tentatively, D is TRBD1 or TRBD2 (5 bases each). CDR3 size: 14 residues. Germline loops: CDR1 SGDLS, CDR2 YYNGEE. V was pared by 3 bases and J by 6 bases, with 16 bases between. CDR3 sequence: CASSARDGVLEQYF. For the CDR3, the DNA is TGTGCCAGCAGCGCCCGGGACGGCGTACTCGAGCAGTACTTC. Variable domain in full (rest from reference TRBV9 and TRBJ2-7): DSGVTQTPKHLITATGQRVTLRCSPRSGDLSVYWYQQSLDQGLQFLIQYYNGEERAKGNILERFSAQQFPDLHSELNLSSLELGDSALYFCASSARDGVLEQYFGPGTRLTVT.

This clonotype has a count of ten or more. This chain connects TRBV19 to TRBJ2-7, with unresolved D. The germline V gene has CDR1 LNHDA and CDR2 SQIVND (reference sequence). The CDR3 spans 13 residues. Deletions cut 4 bases from V and 3 bases from J, with 10 bases between. The CDR3 loop reads CASSRDTNYEQYF. CDR3 nucleotides: TGTGCCAGTAGTAGAGACACAAACTACGAGCAGTACTTC. The full variable domain, rest sourced from reference TRBV19 and TRBJ2-7, is DGGITQSPKYLFRKEGQNVTLSCEQNLNHDAMYWYRQDPGQGLRLIYYSQIVNDFQKGDIAEGYSVSREKKESFPLTVTSAQKNPTAFYLCASSRDTNYEQYFGPGTRLTVT.

The sample holds many counts of this clonotype. V and J are TRBV28 and TRBJ2-2, with 7 bases fitting TRBD1. CDR1 and CDR2 from the germline V gene are MDHEN and SYDVKM. V lost 5 bases and J lost 7; bases outside the gene matches: 4. This CDR3 region has 13 residues. The chain's CDR3 is CASSRGQLGELFF. CDR3 sequence (DNA): TGTGCCAGCAGTCGGGGACAGCTCGGGGAGCTGTTTTTT.

This clonotype occurred many times. V gene TRBV15 combines with J gene TRBJ1-6; D not resolved. Germline loops: CDR1 LNHNV, CDR2 YYDKDF (reference sequence). The CDR3 spans 15 residues. V was trimmed by 3 bases and J by 9 bases, leaving 15 bases between them. The CDR3 loop reads CATSSPLSPGSPLHF. CDR3 bases: TGTGCCACCAGCAGTCCTCTGTCACCAGGTTCACCCCTCCACTTT.

This clonotype is judged medium-sized. J is TRBJ2-7 and V is TRBV20-1, with 8 bases aligning to TRBD2. There are 14 residues in the CDR3. The ends lost 6 bases at V and 5 bases at J; junction bases unmatched: 12. Germline-derived CDR1 and CDR2 are DFQATT and SNEGSKA (reference sequence). CDR3: CSAIRRGGRHEQYF. CDR3 coding DNA: TGCAGTGCGATTAGACGTGGCGGGAGGCACGAGCAGTACTTC.

This chain uses TRBV15 with TRBJ2-7, with D hard to call. Germline V CDR1 and CDR2: LNHNV, YYDKDF (reference sequence). CDR3 length equals 15 residues. V dropped 3 bases and J dropped 2 bases, with 14 bases sitting between them. The CDR3 DNA is TGTGCCACCAGCAGGGAGACCCGCTCCACCTACGAGCAGTACTTC. This codes for CATSRETRSTYEQYF.

This clonotype came up many times. The rearrangement uses TRBV2 and TRBJ2-3; D perhaps matches TRBD1 (6 bases). CDR1 and CDR2 (germline): SNHLY, FYNNEI. This CDR3 has 17 residues. The germline V and J ends were trimmed by 6 bases and 6 bases, with 25 bases remaining between them. CDR3 residues: CASSGGKADRHRDTQYF. The CDR3, as DNA: TGTGCCAGCAGCGGTGGGAAGGCCGACAGGCACAGGGATACGCAGTATTTT.

This clonotype has ten or more counts. The gene calls are TRBV27 and TRBJ2-7; weak D call: TRBD1 (5 bases). The CDR3 is 14 residues long. V gave up 6 bases and J gave up 0 bases, with 12 bases separating them. Per germline, CDR1 MNHEY and CDR2 SMNVEV (reference sequence). For the CDR3, the DNA is TGTGCCAGCAGCGAGGTGGGGCCCTCCTACGAGCAGTACTTC. This codes for CASSEVGPSYEQYF.